This T cell receptor beta chain was captured by sequencing in a study of cytomegalovirus exposure and HLA in healthy donors. Study-level information: Inside one of the first data releases sat 75 million to 100 million unique TCRs taken from HLA-typed donors. Study findings and constraints: Some TCR beta chains (more than 150 of them) were listed as cytomegalovirus-associated. Rare TCR sequences predominated, though certain public TCRs were found in many donors.

For this clone: Its antigen is not known.

Primers: 60 Vbeta forward and 13 Jbeta reverse. The table came from immunoSEQ multiplex PCR; TCRdb's copy has only in-frame clones and leaves some out. The sample has some 270,000 clones, roughly 80% seen once. The sequence derives from a girl aged 2 to 9 in good health and CMV-seronegative. The sample comprised PBMCs.

CDR3 coding DNA: TGTGCCAGCAGCCGCGGGGGCGCGGGGGACAATGAGCAGTTCTTC. Its translation: CASSRGGAGDNEQFF. The rearrangement joins TRBV13 to TRBJ2-1; tentative D call: TRBD2 (7 bases). The germline gives CDR1 PRHDT, CDR2 FYEKMQ (reference sequence). CDR3 length equals 15 residues. V was shortened by 5 bases and J by 5 bases, with 16 bases between the two germline ends.